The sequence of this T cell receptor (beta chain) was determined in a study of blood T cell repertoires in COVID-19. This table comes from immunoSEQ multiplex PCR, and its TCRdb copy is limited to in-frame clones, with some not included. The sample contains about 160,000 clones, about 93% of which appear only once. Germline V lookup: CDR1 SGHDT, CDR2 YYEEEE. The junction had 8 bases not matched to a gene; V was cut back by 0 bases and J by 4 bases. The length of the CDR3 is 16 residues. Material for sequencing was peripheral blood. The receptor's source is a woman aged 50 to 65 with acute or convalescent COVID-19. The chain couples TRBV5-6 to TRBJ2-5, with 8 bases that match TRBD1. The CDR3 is CASSLGSGQGRETQYF. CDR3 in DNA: TGTGCCAGCAGCTTGGGTTCTGGACAGGGACGAGAGACCCAGTACTTC.